The 9 T cell receptor beta chains given below trace back to one sample, sequenced in a study of a mutant IDH1 vaccine in newly diagnosed glioma. Assay: immunoSEQ multiplex PCR; the TCRdb copy retains only in-frame clones and omits some. This sample has roughly 70,000 clones; approximately 86% occur once, and the top ten carry about 3%. The time point here: baseline, week 1 (first vaccination visit). Sample treatment: pre-vaccination baseline after standard-of-care therapy. The sample in question was PBMCs, obtained from a glioma patient treated with radiotherapy, temozolomide or both. Every receptor here comes from a man under 40 with glioma.

This sequence joins TRBV4-2 and TRBJ2-3; D is unresolved. With 5 bases removed from V and 4 bases from J, the gap between germline ends came to 7 bases. The CDR3 is 12 residues long. In germline, CDR1 is LGHNA, CDR2 YNFKEQ. The CDR3 coding sequence is TGTGCCAGCAGCGCAGGTGCAGATACGCAGTATTTT. It codes for CASSAGADTQYF.

The V and J genes are TRBV19 and TRBJ2-1, with D possibly matching TRBD1 (5 bases). The length of the CDR3 is 15 residues. V lost 5 bases and J 6 bases, leaving 17 bases between the germline ends. Germline V gene data show CDR1 as LNHDA and CDR2 as SQIVND (reference sequence). The CDR3 nucleotides read TGTGCCAGTAGTTCAAGTGCTTTTAGGGGCAATGAGCAGTTCTTC. This encodes CASSSSAFRGNEQFF.

V is TRBV9 and J is TRBJ2-1; possible D gene TRBD1, 6 bases. The germline gives CDR1 SGDLS, CDR2 YYNGEE. Trimming pared 0 bases from V and 4 bases from J, leaving 11 bases between. The CDR3 totals 15 residues. The CDR3 nucleotides are TGTGCCAGCAGCGTAGAACAACAGGGTTACAATGAGCAGTTCTTC. Its translation is CASSVEQQGYNEQFF.

The rearrangement joins TRBV5-1 to TRBJ2-7; D not resolved. CDR3 length: 13 residues. Looked up from germline, CDR1 is SGHRS and CDR2 is YFSETQ. The germline V and J ends were trimmed by 7 bases and 1 base, with 12 bases remaining between them. CDR3: CASRMWGSYEQYF. CDR3 in DNA: TGCGCCAGCCGTATGTGGGGTTCCTACGAGCAGTACTTC.

The chain carries TRBV10-1 and TRBJ1-1; TRBD1 matches at 9 bases. V lost 7 bases to trimming and J lost 5 bases; unmatched junction nucleotides: 5. The CDR3 runs to 13 residues. Germline CDR1 reads WNHNN; CDR2 reads SYGVQD (reference sequence). The CDR3: CASTGTGMTEAFF. CDR3 DNA sequence: TGCGCCAGCACAGGGACAGGGATGACTGAAGCTTTCTTT.

The chain links TRBV7-8 to TRBJ1-6, with D possibly being TRBD1 (5 bases). Trimming cost V 5 bases and J 6 bases, with 14 bases left between them. The germline CDR1 and CDR2 sequences are SGHVS and FQNEAQ. CDR3 size: 15 residues. The CDR3 sequence is CASSLTGDFNSPLHF. CDR3 in DNA: TGTGCCAGCAGCCTCACCGGGGACTTTAATTCACCCCTCCACTTT.

The chain combines TRBV29-1 with TRBJ1-2; possibly TRBD1 for D (5 bases). CDR3 length: 11 amino acids. CDR1 and CDR2 from the germline V gene are SQVTM and ANQGSEA. Trimming pared 6 bases from V and 4 bases from J, leaving 9 bases between. CDR3 nucleotide sequence: TGCAGCGTGGGGGGAAGCTATGGCTACACCTTC. Translation gives CSVGGSYGYTF.

The gene calls are TRBV5-1 and TRBJ2-2; TRBD2 is a possible D gene (6 bases). Germline V CDR1 and CDR2: SGHRS, YFSETQ. The CDR3 runs 13 residues. V shed 5 bases and J shed 3 bases, with 8 bases lying between them. The CDR3, as DNA: TGCGCCAGCAGGACGGGGGACACCGGGGAGCTGTTTTTT. Its translation: CASRTGDTGELFF.

V gene TRBV6-5 combines with J gene TRBJ1-4; weak D call: TRBD1 (6 bases). Germline CDR1 is MNHEY and CDR2 is SVGAGI. V was shortened by 4 bases and J by 3 bases, with 15 bases between the two germline ends. The CDR3 length is 16 residues. In nucleotides, the CDR3 is TGTGCCAGCAGTTGGGGAGGGGGGCTGGCTAATGAAAAACTGTTTTTT. Its protein is CASSWGGGLANEKLFF.